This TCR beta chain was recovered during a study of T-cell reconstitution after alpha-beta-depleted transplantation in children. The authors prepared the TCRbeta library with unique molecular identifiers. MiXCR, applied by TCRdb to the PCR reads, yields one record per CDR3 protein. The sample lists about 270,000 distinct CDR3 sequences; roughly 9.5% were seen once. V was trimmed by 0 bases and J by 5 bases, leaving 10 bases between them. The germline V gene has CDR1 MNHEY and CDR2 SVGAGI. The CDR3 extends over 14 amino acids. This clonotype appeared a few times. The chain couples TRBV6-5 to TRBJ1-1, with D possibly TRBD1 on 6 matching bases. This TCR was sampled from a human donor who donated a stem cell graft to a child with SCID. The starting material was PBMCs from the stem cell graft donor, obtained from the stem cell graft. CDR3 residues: CASSYSGRGTEAFF. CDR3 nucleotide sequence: TGTGCCAGCAGTTACTCGGGCAGGGGTACTGAAGCTTTCTTT.